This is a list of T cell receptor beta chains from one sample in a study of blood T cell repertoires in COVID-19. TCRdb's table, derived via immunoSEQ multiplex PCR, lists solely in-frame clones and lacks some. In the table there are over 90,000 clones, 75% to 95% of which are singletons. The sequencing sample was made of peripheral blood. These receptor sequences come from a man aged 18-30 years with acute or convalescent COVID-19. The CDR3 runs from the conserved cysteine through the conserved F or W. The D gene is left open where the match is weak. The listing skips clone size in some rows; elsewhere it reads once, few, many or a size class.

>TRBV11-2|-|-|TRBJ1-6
CASSLRETNSPLHF
TGTGCCAGCAGCTTACGGGAAACAAATTCACCCCTCCACTTT
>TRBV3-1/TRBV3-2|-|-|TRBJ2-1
CASSAAGAEQFF
TGTGCCAGCAGCGCGGCAGGGGCTGAGCAGTTCTTC
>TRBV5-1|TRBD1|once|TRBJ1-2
CASSPGDRRNYGYTF
TGCGCCAGCTCCCCTGGGGACAGGCGCAACTATGGCTACACCTTC
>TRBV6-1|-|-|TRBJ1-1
CASSESGKWGTEAFF
TGTGCCAGCAGTGAATCGGGGAAGTGGGGCACTGAAGCTTTCTTT
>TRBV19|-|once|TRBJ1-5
CASSIGRQGQPQHF
TGTGCCAGTAGTATAGGCCGTCAGGGTCAGCCCCAGCATTTT
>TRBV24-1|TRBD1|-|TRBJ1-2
CAVSGQPNYGYTF
TGTGCCGTCTCGGGACAGCCGAACTATGGCTACACCTTC
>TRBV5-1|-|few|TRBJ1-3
CASSLSQGSGNTIYF
TGCGCCAGCAGTCTCTCACAGGGATCTGGAAACACCATATATTTT
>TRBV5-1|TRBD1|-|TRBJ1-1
CASSSGTVMNTEAFF
TGCGCCAGCAGCTCTGGGACAGTTATGAACACTGAAGCTTTCTTT
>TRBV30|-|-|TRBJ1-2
CAWNSGIYGYTF
TGTGCCTGGAATTCGGGGATTTATGGCTACACCTTC
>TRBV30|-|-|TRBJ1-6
CAWNLDSSYNSPLHF
TGTGCCTGGAATCTCGACAGCTCCTATAATTCACCCCTCCACTTT
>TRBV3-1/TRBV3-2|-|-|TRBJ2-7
CASSPRQTLIYEQYF
TGTGCCAGCAGCCCCCGACAGACTCTAATTTACGAGCAGTACTTC
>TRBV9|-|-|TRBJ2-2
CASSVTTVSSNTGELFF
TGTGCCAGCAGCGTAACGACAGTTTCATCGAACACCGGGGAGCTGTTTTTT
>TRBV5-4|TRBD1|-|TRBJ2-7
CASSNGTGALWEQYF
TGTGCCAGCAGCAACGGGACAGGGGCCCTCTGGGAGCAGTACTTC
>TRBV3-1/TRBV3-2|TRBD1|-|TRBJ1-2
CASSTSWGQGPRGYTF
TGTGCCAGCTCAACCTCGTGGGGACAGGGTCCTCGCGGCTACACCTTC
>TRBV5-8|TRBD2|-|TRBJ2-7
CASSLETGTSGPYEQYF
TGTGCCAGCAGCTTGGAAACCGGGACTAGCGGACCGTACGAGCAGTACTTC
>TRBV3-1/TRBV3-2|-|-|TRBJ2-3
CASSTVSTDTQYF
TGTGCCAGCTCAACAGTTAGCACAGATACGCAGTATTTT
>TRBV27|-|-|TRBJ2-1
CASKPGVAYNEQFF
TGTGCCAGCAAGCCAGGGGTAGCCTACAATGAGCAGTTCTTC
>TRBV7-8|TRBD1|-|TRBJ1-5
CASSFRGPDQPQHF
TGTGCCAGCAGCTTCAGGGGGCCGGATCAGCCCCAGCATTTT
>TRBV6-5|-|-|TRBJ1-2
CASRPPGRLGYGYTF
TGTGCCAGCAGACCCCCGGGTAGGCTTGGGTATGGCTACACCTTC
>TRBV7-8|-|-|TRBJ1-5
CASSLATGSNQPQHF
TGTGCCAGCAGCTTAGCCACAGGGTCTAATCAGCCCCAGCATTTT
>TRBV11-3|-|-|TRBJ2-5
CASSFDYSQETQYF
TGTGCCAGCAGCTTTGACTATAGCCAAGAGACCCAGTACTTC
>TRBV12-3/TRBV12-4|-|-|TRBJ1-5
CASSAGSNQPQHF
TGTGCCAGCAGTGCGGGAAGCAATCAGCCCCAGCATTTT
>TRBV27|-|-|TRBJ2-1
CASSYVSGGNFVNEQFF
TGTGCCAGCAGTTATGTGTCAGGGGGGAATTTCGTCAATGAGCAGTTCTTC
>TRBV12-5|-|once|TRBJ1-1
CASGFGGLMNTEAFF
TGTGCTAGTGGTTTTGGGGGACTCATGAACACTGAAGCTTTCTTT
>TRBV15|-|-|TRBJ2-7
CATSRDRRSSYEQYF
TGTGCCACCAGCAGAGATCGAAGGAGCTCCTACGAGCAGTACTTC
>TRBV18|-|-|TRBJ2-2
CASSPSSVLAGELFF
TGTGCCAGCTCACCCTCGAGCGTTCTCGCCGGGGAGCTGTTTTTT
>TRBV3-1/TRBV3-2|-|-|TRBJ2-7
CASSQRGSREQYF
TGTGCCAGCAGCCAGCGAGGGTCCCGGGAGCAGTACTTC
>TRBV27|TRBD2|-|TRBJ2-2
CASSLSGLAGVTGELFF
TGTGCCAGCAGTTTATCGGGTTTAGCGGGCGTCACCGGGGAGCTGTTTTTT
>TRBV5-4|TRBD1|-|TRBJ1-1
CASSLLMSGGTEAFF
TGTGCCAGCAGCTTGCTTATGTCAGGGGGCACTGAAGCTTTCTTT
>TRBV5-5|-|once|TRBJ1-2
CASSLIGTTNYGYTF
TGTGCCAGCAGCTTGATCGGGACAACTAACTATGGCTACACCTTC
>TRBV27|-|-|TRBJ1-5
CASSMADNQPQHF
TGTGCCAGCAGTATGGCAGACAATCAGCCCCAGCATTTT
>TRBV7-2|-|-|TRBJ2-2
CASSLYSTGELFF
TGTGCCAGCAGCTTATATAGCACCGGGGAGCTGTTTTTT
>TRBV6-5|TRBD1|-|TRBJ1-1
CASSYSPGTGNTEAFF
TGTGCCAGCAGTTACTCGCCTGGGACAGGGAACACTGAAGCTTTCTTT
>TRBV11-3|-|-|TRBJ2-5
CASSLESGPSEPEIQETQYF
TGTGCCAGCAGCTTAGAGTCCGGGCCTAGCGAGCCAGAAATCCAAGAGACCCAGTACTTC
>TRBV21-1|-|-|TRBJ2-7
CASSKRSSYEQYF
TGTGCCAGCAGCAAACGGAGTTCCTACGAGCAGTACTTC
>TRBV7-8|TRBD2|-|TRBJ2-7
CASSLEGGSFYEQYF
TGTGCCAGCAGCTTAGAGGGAGGGTCGTTCTACGAGCAGTACTTC
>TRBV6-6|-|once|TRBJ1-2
CASSYQGIDYGYTF
TGTGCCAGCAGTTACCAGGGTATCGACTATGGCTACACCTTC
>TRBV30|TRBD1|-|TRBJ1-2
CAWSVGQGLSGYTF
TGTGCCTGGAGTGTGGGACAGGGACTAAGTGGCTACACCTTC
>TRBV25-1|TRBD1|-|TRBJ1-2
CALAGQVTSNYGYTF
TGTGCCCTCGCGGGACAGGTAACCTCTAACTATGGCTACACCTTC
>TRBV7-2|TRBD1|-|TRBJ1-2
CASSFRPGQGEDGYTF
TGTGCCAGCAGCTTCCGACCGGGACAGGGAGAGGATGGCTACACCTTC
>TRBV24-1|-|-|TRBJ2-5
CATSDPYRTDGETQYF
TGTGCCACCAGTGATCCCTACAGGACAGATGGGGAGACCCAGTACTTC
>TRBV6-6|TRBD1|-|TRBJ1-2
CASSYGGGAKVGGYTF
TGTGCCAGCAGTTACGGAGGGGGCGCGAAAGTCGGAGGCTACACCTTC
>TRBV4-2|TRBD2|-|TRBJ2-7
CASSQDIGLAGGSSYEQYF
TGTGCCAGCAGCCAAGATATCGGACTAGCGGGAGGGAGCTCCTACGAGCAGTACTTC
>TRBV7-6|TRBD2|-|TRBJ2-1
CASSLALGLAGGSSYNEQFF
TGTGCCAGCAGCTTAGCTTTGGGACTAGCGGGAGGGAGCTCCTACAATGAGCAGTTCTTC
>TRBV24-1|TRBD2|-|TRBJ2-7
CATSDSGTSTYEQYF
TGTGCCACCAGTGATAGCGGGACTAGCACCTACGAGCAGTACTTC
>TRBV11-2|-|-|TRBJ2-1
CASSPLSDPWNEQFF
TGTGCCAGCAGCCCCCTTAGCGACCCCTGGAATGAGCAGTTCTTC
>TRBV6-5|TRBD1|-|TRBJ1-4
CASSGGQGWGEKLFF
TGTGCCAGCAGCGGCGGACAGGGCTGGGGTGAAAAACTGTTTTTT
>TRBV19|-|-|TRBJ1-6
CASGNRALNNSPLHF
TGTGCCAGTGGAAACAGGGCGCTCAATAATTCACCCCTCCACTTT
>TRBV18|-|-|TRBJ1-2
CASSPEGYRRGWLYGYTF
TGTGCCAGCTCACCGGAAGGGTATAGACGGGGTTGGCTCTATGGCTACACCTTC